The source of this T cell receptor beta chain is a study of shared clonotypes between healthy human individuals. Study as a whole: Participating donors consisted of a couple of women and a few men aged 18 to 49. Study outcomes and limitations: The expectation was that sequencing depth would affect clonotype sharing among donors.

The CDR3 loop spans 17 amino acids. Germline V CDR1 and CDR2: SGHRS, YFSETQ. With 5 bases removed from V and 6 bases from J, the gap between germline ends came to 25 bases. Notes on this clone: What it binds is unknown.

Here immunoSEQ multiplex PCR was the method, and the copy in TCRdb shows in-frame clones only, minus some. This sample yields 2 million to 2.5 million clones, of which roughly 95% are seen a single time; around 0.13% belongs to the top ten. This chain joins TRBV5-1 and TRBJ2-3; no firm D call. This TCR came from a man between 18 and 35 years old in good health. Source material: naive CD4+ T cells sorted from blood. Subset reported: CD45RA+ positively selected. CDR3 sequence (DNA): TGCGCCAGCAGTTCGTGGCAGAGGATTCAGCACACGGATACGCAGTATTTT. Translated, it gives CASSSWQRIQHTDTQYF.